This section outlines one TCR beta chain sequence together with its context. Its antigen specificity is not known. Per-base quality was not reported, and no clone a single base away is much larger than it. This specimen comes from a study of blood T cell repertoires in COVID-19 (dated by TCRdb to the early 2020s). Describing the broader study: Samples from collaborators originated in the United States, Italy and Spain and spanned both the acute and convalescent phases of COVID-19. The material from the prospective study consisted of cDNA or gDNA derived from T cells, B-cell-depleted T cells, or PBMCs. The dataset comprised deeply sampled blood TCRbeta repertoires from subjects exposed to, actively infected with, or recovered from COVID-19. The repertoires were released in a freely available public database intended as a resource for research on the immune response to SARS-CoV-2. The samples were drawn from two sources: the first 160 participants of the ongoing ImmuneRACE study, and 1,000 to 1,500 subjects contributed by 6 global collaborators. A de-identified subject ID, COVID-19 status, age in years and sex were almost always included in the sample metadata. HLA class I and class II types, where available, came from metadata supplied by the sample provider rather than from assay-based typing.

TCRbeta CDR3 regions were amplified from genomic DNA using the immunoSEQ Assay, a bias-controlled multiplex PCR. The paper's data handling went like this. The number of nucleated cells in each sample was estimated from the amplification of reference gene primers within the assay. To quantify the absolute abundance of each unique TCRbeta CDR3 rearrangement, sequence reads were collapsed and filtered. For each sample, productive Simpson clonality was calculated as the square root of Simpson's diversity index across productive rearrangements. In TCRdb, the immuneACCESS table is reduced to in-frame sequences with V and J assigned. These tables do not hold every clone; where another copy was compared, an unresolved V gene accounts for under half, and the others remain unexplained. V and J calls and clone size are given by that table; D and trimming were obtained from the DNA. The sample contains about 130,000 clones, roughly 91% of them found a single time. Of the sample, roughly 18% is held by the ten largest clones.

Collaborating institutions collected whole blood in K2EDTA tubes following their own protocols. For TCRbeta analysis, collaborator samples were shipped as frozen whole blood, as isolated PBMCs, or as DNA extracted from either sample type. What the study reported, not specific to this receptor: Clinical and demographic metadata were provided uncurated, with the amount varying by source and participant.

The sequencing sample was made of peripheral blood. This TCR derives from a middle-aged man with active or convalescent COVID-19.

The encoded CDR3 is CASRPRAGSTDTQYF. DNA sequence: TGCGCCAGCAGGCCTCGTGCAGGGAGCACAGATACGCAGTATTTT. The rearrangement combines TRBV4-3 with TRBJ2-3; D gene: possibly TRBD1, on 5 matching bases. Trimming at the junction amounts to 6 bases on V and 0 bases on J, and the germline ends lie 13 bases apart. Spanning cysteine to phenylalanine, the CDR3 consists of 15 amino acids. Only the CDR3 DNA stays, 45 bases, in frame from base 1. The germline V gene supplies CDR1 LGHNA and CDR2 YSLEER.